This T cell receptor (beta chain) was obtained from a study of shared clonotypes between healthy human individuals. Study conclusions and caveats: Memory subsets generally showed smaller estimated richness than naive subsets did. Non-shared clonotypes had lower generation probabilities than those shared by all four donors. The authors expected sequencing depth to affect clonotype sharing among donors.

Trimming stripped 1 base from V and 0 bases from J, with 14 bases between. This CDR3 is 16 amino acids long. Germline-derived CDR1 and CDR2 are SGHRS and YFSETQ. The assay was immunoSEQ multiplex PCR, and TCRdb's table has in-frame clones only and misses some. The data contain 2.5 million or so clones, around nine tenths of them singletons. Remarks on this clone: The antigen is undetermined.

Sequenced material: naive CD4+ T cells sorted from blood. Subset of the sample: CD45RA+ positively selected. The clonotype originates from a man aged 18 to 29 in good health. V gene TRBV5-1 combines with J gene TRBJ2-7; weak D call: TRBD1 (6 bases). The CDR3 region is CASSLTWGPISYEQYF. In DNA form, the CDR3 reads TGCGCCAGCAGCTTGACATGGGGGCCTATCTCCTACGAGCAGTACTTC.